This passage covers 15 T cell receptor beta chains from one sample sequenced in a study of T cells in women clearing cervical HPV infection. The protocol was immunoSEQ multiplex PCR, while the TCRdb copy is restricted to in-frame clones and leaves out a portion. Reported are around 39,000 clones; the ten largest clones contain around 5.8%. Source material: blood buffy coat. These receptors originate from a woman aged 18 to 69 with a cervical HPV16 infection that either progressed to CIN3+ or cleared (not recorded which).

As to this clone: The read comes to an end 3 residues before the CDR3 does, leaving the germline J gene to fill in the end. This CDR3 is also generated by other DNA sequences in the sample. The chain carries TRBV30 and TRBJ1-5, with TRBD1 as a possible D gene (6 bases). Trimming removed 4 bases at V and 1 base at J, with 8 bases between. The CDR3 has 13 residues. CDR1 GTSNPN and CDR2 SVGIG come from the germline V gene (reference sequence). Incomplete CDR3 DNA: TGTGCCTGGACTGGGGGCAGCAATCAGCCC. Translation: CAWTGGSNQP. The whole CDR3 reads CAWTGGSNQPQHF. The entire variable domain, with the rest obtained from reference TRBV30 and TRBJ1-5, is as follows: SQTIHQWPATLVQPVGSPLSLECTVEGTSNPNLYWYRQAAGRGLQLLFYSVGIGQISSEVPQNLSASRPQDRQFILSSKKLLLSDSGFYLCAWTGGSNQPQHFGDGTRLSIL.

Turning to this clone: The read ends 3 residues before the CDR3 terminus; that terminus is restored from the germline J gene. The chain combines TRBV27 with TRBJ2-7, with a tentative D call TRBD2 (5 bases). Germline CDR1 is MNHEY and CDR2 is SMNVEV (reference sequence). V was clipped by 4 bases and J by 3 bases, with 19 bases between them. The CDR3 has 16 amino acids. CDR3 in amino acids: CASSSNRGRLNYEQYF. Incomplete CDR3 DNA: TGTGCCAGCAGTTCAAACAGAGGCAGACTAAACTACGAG.

Note on this clone: From the germline J gene comes the end of the CDR3, since the read stops 3 residues before it. Other DNA sequences of this sample code for an identical CDR3. This chain links TRBV6-1 with TRBJ2-7; 14 nucleotides align to TRBD2. Germline CDR1 is MNHNS and CDR2 is SASEGT. The junction had 3 bases not matched to a gene; V was cut back by 4 bases and J by 4 bases. The CDR3 totals 15 residues. The CDR3 protein is CASSAGTSGSYEQYF. The covered CDR3 bases are TGTGCCAGCAGTGCTGGGACTAGCGGGAGTTACGAG.

Comments on this clone: The CDR3 extends 3 residues past the end of the read, so its final part is completed from the germline J gene. The chain couples TRBV5-1 to TRBJ2-1; 10 bases align to TRBD1. Germline CDR1 reads SGHRS; CDR2 reads YFSETQ. V shed 2 bases, J shed 7 bases, and the junction held 9 bases outside the gene matches. This CDR3 has 16 residues. The CDR3: CASSLLDRGQGNEQFF. Partial CDR3 DNA: TGCGCCAGCAGCTTACTCGACAGGGGGCAGGGGAATGAG.

Partial CDR3 DNA: TGTGCCAGCAGCTTAGAGAGGTTGAACTATGGT. Its translation is CASSLERLNYG. The entire CDR3 protein is CASSLERLNYGQYF. The chain links TRBV7-9 to TRBJ2-4; D gene ambiguous. The read ends 3 residues before the CDR3 terminus; that terminus is restored from the germline J gene. This CDR3 is 14 amino acids long. Looked up from germline, CDR1 is SEHNR and CDR2 is FQNEAQ (reference sequence).

For this clone: The CDR3 end is not reached by the read, which stops 3 residues before it; the germline J gene fills it in. The chain employs TRBV18 and TRBJ1-5, with a weak D call TRBD1 (5 bases). This CDR3 is 14 amino acids long. V lost 5 bases and J lost 5, with 13 bases in between. Germline CDR1 is KGHSH and CDR2 is LQKENI. The CDR3 sequence: CASSELQGDQPQHF. CDR3 DNA, as far as it was read: TGTGCCAGCTCAGAATTGCAGGGTGATCAGCCC.

Concerning this clone: The read finishes 3 residues shy of the CDR3 end, and the germline J gene is used to complete it. The rearrangement joins TRBV23-1 to TRBJ2-7; the match to TRBD1 covers 10 bases. TRBV23-1 is annotated as an ORF whose role is uncertain. This CDR3 has 16 residues. Trimming removed 4 bases from V and 3 bases from J; junction bases left unmatched: 9. CDR3 protein: CASSLGTGEGHYEQYF. Partial CDR3 DNA: TGCGCCAGCAGTCTAGGGACAGGGGAGGGGCACTACGAG.

Concerning this clone: The read falls 3 residues short of the CDR3 end, and the missing part is taken from the germline J gene. The rearrangement uses TRBV2 and TRBJ2-3; D might be TRBD2 (5 bases). CDR3 length: 14 residues. The germline V gene has CDR1 SNHLY and CDR2 FYNNEI. V gave up 7 bases and J gave up 2 bases, with 13 bases separating them. The CDR3 DNA, read in part, is TGTGCCAGCAACGGACTTGCTAACACAGATACG. Translated: CASNGLANTDT. The CDR3 in full is CASNGLANTDTQYF.

A remark on this clone: The sequenced fragment ends 3 residues before the CDR3 boundary, so the rest is inferred from the germline J gene. The J gene is TRBJ2-1, the V gene TRBV19, with 12 nucleotides matching TRBD1. J was trimmed by 8 bases and V by 4 bases; bases with no gene match: 12. The CDR3 covers 17 residues. The germline V gene encodes CDR1 LNHDA and CDR2 SQIVND (reference sequence). The covered CDR3 bases are TGTGCCAGTAGTACTCTGGGGGGTGGGACAGGGGGCGATGAG. It is translated as CASSTLGGGTGGDE. In full, the CDR3 is CASSTLGGGTGGDEQFF.

Concerning this clone itself: The observed sequence ends 3 residues before the CDR3 terminus, with the missing tail filled in from the germline J gene. The rearrangement links TRBV7-6 to TRBJ1-6; the match to TRBD1 covers 10 bases. V shed 5 bases and J 9 bases; nucleotides not matched to a gene: 16. The CDR3 covers 18 residues. CDR1 is SGHVS and CDR2 is FNYEAQ in the germline V gene. CDR3 region: CASSPMGAPGTGVSPLHF. The covered CDR3 bases are TGTGCCAGCAGCCCGATGGGCGCACCAGGGACAGGGGTTTCACCC.

Remarks on this clone: The missing CDR3 end, 3 residues past where the read stops, is filled in from the germline J gene. The chain joins TRBV15 to TRBJ2-5; the D is unclear. The CDR3 contains 13 residues. V was trimmed by 6 bases and J by 5 bases, leaving 13 bases between them. The germline V gene has CDR1 LNHNV and CDR2 YYDKDF (reference sequence). The CDR3: CATRRHISETQYF. CDR3 DNA (partial): TGTGCCACCAGAAGACACATTTCGGAGACC. Full variable domain (rest looked up from reference TRBV15 and TRBJ2-5): DAMVIQNPRYQVTQFGKPVTLSCSQTLNHNVMYWYQQKSSQAPKLLFHYYDKDFNNEADTPDNFQSRRPNTSFCFLDIRSPGLGDTAMYLCATRRHISETQYFGPGTRLLVL.

With regard to this clone: Read coverage stops 3 residues before the CDR3 terminus; the germline J gene supplies the remainder. The chain is built from TRBV5-1 and TRBJ2-5; D gene ambiguous. This CDR3 region has 11 residues. Trimming pared 5 bases from V and 3 bases from J, leaving 5 bases between. The germline gives CDR1 SGHRS, CDR2 YFSETQ. This CDR3 is CASRAEETQYF. Incomplete CDR3 DNA: TGCGCCAGCAGGGCCGAAGAGACC.

As to this clone: The read is 3 residues too short to cover the CDR3 end, so that end is filled in from the germline J gene. This sequence joins TRBV18 and TRBJ2-4; 10 bases align to TRBD1. Looked up from germline, CDR1 is KGHSH and CDR2 is LQKENI. The CDR3 totals 13 residues. Incomplete CDR3 DNA: TGTGCCAGCTCACCGGGGACAGGGGATGGT. This sequence encodes CASSPGTGDG. In full, the CDR3 is CASSPGTGDGQYF.

Note on this clone: The read is 3 residues too short to cover the CDR3 end, so that end is filled in from the germline J gene. This chain joins TRBV5-4 and TRBJ1-3; the match to TRBD1 covers 10 bases. The V gene's germline CDR1 is SGHNT and CDR2 YYREEE (reference sequence). The trim removed 2 bases at V and 4 bases at J, leaving 3 bases unmatched. The CDR3 has 15 amino acids. The CDR3 sequence is CASSFGQGVGNTIYF. CDR3 bases read: TGTGCCAGCAGCTTCGGACAGGGGGTAGGAAACACC. Full variable domain (rest looked up from reference TRBV5-4 and TRBJ1-3): ETGVTQSPTHLIKTRGQQVTLRCSSQSGHNTVSWYQQALGQGPQFIFQYYREEENGRGNFPPRFSGLQFPNYSSELNVNALELDDSALYLCASSFGQGVGNTIYFGEGSWLTVV.

With regard to this clone: The CDR3 end lies 3 residues beyond the end of the read and is filled in from the germline J gene. The V gene is TRBV20-1, the J gene TRBJ2-7; 10 bases agree with TRBD2. Germline lookup yields CDR1 DFQATT and CDR2 SNEGSKA (reference sequence). V shed 5 bases and J 4 bases; nucleotides not matched to a gene: 20. The CDR3 spans 18 residues. Incomplete CDR3 DNA: TGCAGTGCTCGTCCCCGGTTTACAAGCGGGACTAGCGAGTACGAG. Protein product: CSARPRFTSGTSEYE. The complete CDR3 protein is CSARPRFTSGTSEYEQYF.